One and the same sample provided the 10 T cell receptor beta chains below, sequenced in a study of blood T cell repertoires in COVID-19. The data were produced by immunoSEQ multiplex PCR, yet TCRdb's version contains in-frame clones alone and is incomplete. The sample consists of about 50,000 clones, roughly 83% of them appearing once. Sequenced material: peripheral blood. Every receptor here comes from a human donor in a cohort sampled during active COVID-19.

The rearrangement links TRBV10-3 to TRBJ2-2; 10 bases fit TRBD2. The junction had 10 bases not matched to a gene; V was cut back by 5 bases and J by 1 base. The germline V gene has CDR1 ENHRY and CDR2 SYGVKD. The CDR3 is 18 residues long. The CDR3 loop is CAISMPGTSGVNTGELFF. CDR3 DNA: TGTGCCATCAGTATGCCGGGAACTAGCGGGGTGAACACCGGGGAGCTGTTTTTT.

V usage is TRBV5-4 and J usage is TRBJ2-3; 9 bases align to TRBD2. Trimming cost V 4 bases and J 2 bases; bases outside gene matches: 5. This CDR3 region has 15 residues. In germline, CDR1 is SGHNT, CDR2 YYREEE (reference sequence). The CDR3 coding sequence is TGTGCCAGCAGCCCGCGGGGGGGCCTCACAGATACGCAGTATTTT. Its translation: CASSPRGGLTDTQYF.

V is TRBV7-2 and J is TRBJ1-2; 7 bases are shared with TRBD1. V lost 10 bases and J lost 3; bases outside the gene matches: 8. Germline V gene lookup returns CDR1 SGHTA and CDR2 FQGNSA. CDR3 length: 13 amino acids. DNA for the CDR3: TGTGCCACCCCAACAGGGGAGTACTATGGCTACACCTTC. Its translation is CATPTGEYYGYTF.

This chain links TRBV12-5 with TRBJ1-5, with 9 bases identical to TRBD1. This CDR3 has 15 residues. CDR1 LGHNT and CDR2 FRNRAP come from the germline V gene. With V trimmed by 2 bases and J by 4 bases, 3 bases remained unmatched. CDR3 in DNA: TGTGCTAGTGGTTTGAAACAGGGGGCTAATCAGCCCCAGCATTTT. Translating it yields CASGLKQGANQPQHF. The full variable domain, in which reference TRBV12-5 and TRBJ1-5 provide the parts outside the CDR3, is DARVTQTPRHKVTEMGQEVTMRCQPILGHNTVFWYRQTMMQGLELLAYFRNRAPLDDSGMPKDRFSAEMPDATLATLKIQPSEPRDSAVYFCASGLKQGANQPQHFGDGTRLSIL.

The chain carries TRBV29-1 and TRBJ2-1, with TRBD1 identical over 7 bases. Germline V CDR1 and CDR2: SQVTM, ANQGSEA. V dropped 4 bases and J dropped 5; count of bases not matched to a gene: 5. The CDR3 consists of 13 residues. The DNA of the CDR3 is TGCAGCGTTGCCCGGGACAGAAACAATGAGCAGTTCTTC. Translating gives CSVARDRNNEQFF.

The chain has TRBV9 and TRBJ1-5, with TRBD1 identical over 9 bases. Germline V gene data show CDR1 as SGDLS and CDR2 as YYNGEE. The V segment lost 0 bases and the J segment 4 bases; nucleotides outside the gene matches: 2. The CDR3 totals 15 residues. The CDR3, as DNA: TGTGCCAGCAGCGTAGGACAGGGGGGGAATCAGCCCCAGCATTTT. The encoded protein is CASSVGQGGNQPQHF.

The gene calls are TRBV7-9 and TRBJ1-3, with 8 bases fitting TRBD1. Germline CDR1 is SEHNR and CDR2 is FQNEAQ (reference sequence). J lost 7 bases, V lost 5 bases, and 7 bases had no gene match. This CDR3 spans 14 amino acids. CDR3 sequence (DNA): TGTGCCAGCAGCCACGACAGGGGTACGAACACCATATATTTT. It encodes CASSHDRGTNTIYF.

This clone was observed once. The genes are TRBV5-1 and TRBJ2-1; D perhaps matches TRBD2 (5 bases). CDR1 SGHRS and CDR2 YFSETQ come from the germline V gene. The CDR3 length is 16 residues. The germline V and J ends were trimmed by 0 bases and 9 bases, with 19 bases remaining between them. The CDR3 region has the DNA TGCGCCAGCAGCTTGGAGATTAGCGCCTTGGTTATTGAGCAGTTCTTC. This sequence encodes CASSLEISALVIEQFF. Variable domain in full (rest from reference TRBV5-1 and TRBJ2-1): KAGVTQTPRYLIKTRGQQVTLSCSPISGHRSVSWYQQTPGQGLQFLFEYFSETQRNKGNFPGRFSGRQFSNSRSEMNVSTLELGDSALYLCASSLEISALVIEQFFGPGTRLTVL.

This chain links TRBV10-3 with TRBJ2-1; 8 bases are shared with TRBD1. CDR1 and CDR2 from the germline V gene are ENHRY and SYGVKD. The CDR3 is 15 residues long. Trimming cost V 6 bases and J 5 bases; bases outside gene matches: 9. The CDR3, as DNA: TGTGCCATCAGCTCGGACAGGGTGGATCACAATGAGCAGTTCTTC. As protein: CAISSDRVDHNEQFF.

The CDR3 spells CASSLSGLAGELIETQYF. Written as DNA, the CDR3 is TGCGCCAGCAGCCTATCGGGACTAGCGGGGGAGTTGATAGAGACCCAGTACTTC. The chain has TRBV4-1 and TRBJ2-5, with TRBD2 identical over 14 bases. There are 18 residues in the CDR3. Germline CDR1 reads MGHRA; CDR2 reads YSYEKL. Germline trimming cut 4 bases from V and 4 bases from J; bases unmatched to any gene: 11.